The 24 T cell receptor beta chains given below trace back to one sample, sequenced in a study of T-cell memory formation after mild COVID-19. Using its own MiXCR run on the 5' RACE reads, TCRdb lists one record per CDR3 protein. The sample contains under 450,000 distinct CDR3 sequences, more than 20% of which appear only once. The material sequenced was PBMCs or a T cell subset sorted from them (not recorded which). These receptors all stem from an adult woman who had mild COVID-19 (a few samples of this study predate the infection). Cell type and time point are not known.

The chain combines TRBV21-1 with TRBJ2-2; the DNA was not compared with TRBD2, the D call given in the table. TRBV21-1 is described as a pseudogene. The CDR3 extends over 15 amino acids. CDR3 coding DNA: TGTGCCAGCAGCAAAGTATTGAGTCCTACCGGGGAGCTGTTTTTT. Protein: CASSKVLSPTGELFF.

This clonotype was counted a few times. The CDR3 reads CASSDTAGAHEQYF. In nucleotides, the CDR3 is TGTGCCAGCAGCGATACAGCGGGAGCCCACGAGCAGTACTTC. This rearrangement joins TRBV7-9 to TRBJ2-7; TRBD2 matches at 8 bases. V trimming: 5 bases; J trimming: 5 bases; junction bases outside the gene matches: 8. CDR3 length: 14 amino acids. Germline CDR1 and CDR2: SEHNR and FQNEAQ (reference sequence).

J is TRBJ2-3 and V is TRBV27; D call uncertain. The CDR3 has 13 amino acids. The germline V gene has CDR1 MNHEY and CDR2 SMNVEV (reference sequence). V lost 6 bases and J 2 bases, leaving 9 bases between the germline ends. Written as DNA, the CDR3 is TGTGCCAGCAGGTACTCGATCACAGATACGCAGTATTTT. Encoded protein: CASRYSITDTQYF.

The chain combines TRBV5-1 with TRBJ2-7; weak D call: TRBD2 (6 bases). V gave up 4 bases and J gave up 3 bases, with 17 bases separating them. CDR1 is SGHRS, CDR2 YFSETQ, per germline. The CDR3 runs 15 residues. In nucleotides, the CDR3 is TGCGCCAGCAGCCTTGTTGCGGGGAGTAACTACGAGCAGTACTTC. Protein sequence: CASSLVAGSNYEQYF.

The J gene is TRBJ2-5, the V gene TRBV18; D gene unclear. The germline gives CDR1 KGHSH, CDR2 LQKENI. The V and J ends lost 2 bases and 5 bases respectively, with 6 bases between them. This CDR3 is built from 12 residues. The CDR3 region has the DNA TGTGCCAGCTCACCATCCCGGGAGACCCAGTACTTC. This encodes CASSPSRETQYF.

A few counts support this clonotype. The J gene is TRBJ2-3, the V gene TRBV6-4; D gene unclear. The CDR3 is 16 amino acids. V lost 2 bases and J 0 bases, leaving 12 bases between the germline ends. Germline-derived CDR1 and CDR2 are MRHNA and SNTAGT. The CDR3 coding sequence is TGTGCCAGCAGTGACCCAAGTTGGAGAAGCACAGATACGCAGTATTTT. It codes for CASSDPSWRSTDTQYF.

The CDR3 region has the DNA TGTGCCAGCAGCTGCCACAGGGGGCTTAACACTGAAGCTTTCTTT. Amino acid sequence: CASSCHRGLNTEAFF. The rearrangement uses TRBV11-3 and TRBJ1-1; 9 bases agree with TRBD1. The V gene's germline CDR1 is SGHNT and CDR2 YENEEA. With V trimmed by 4 bases and J by 2 bases, 5 bases remained unmatched. The CDR3 totals 15 residues.

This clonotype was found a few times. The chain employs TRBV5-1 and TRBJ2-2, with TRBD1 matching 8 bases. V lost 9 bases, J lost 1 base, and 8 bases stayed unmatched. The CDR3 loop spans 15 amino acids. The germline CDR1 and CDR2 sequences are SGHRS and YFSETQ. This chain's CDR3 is CATNPGTGNTGELFF. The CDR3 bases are TGCGCCACCAACCCCGGGACAGGGAACACCGGGGAGCTGTTTTTT.

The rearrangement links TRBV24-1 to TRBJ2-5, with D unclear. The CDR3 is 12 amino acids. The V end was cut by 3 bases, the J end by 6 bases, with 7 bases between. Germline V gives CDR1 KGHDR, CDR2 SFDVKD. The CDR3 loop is CATSDERKTQYF. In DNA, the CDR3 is TGTGCCACCAGTGATGAAAGAAAGACCCAGTACTTC.

CDR3 DNA sequence: TGTGCCAGCAGCTTAACCCGGACAGAGTTACACGAGCAGTACTTC. This encodes CASSLTRTELHEQYF. The rearrangement joins TRBV7-3 to TRBJ2-7, with a possible D match to TRBD1 (6 bases). CDR3 length: 15 amino acids. V lost 0 bases, J lost 5 bases, and 14 bases lay in between. CDR1 SGHTA and CDR2 FQGTGA come from the germline V gene.

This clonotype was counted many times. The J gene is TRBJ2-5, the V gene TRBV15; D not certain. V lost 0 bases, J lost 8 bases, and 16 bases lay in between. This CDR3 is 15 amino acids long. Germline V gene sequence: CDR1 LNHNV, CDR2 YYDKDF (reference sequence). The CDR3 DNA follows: TGTGCCACCAGCAGAGATCCCTCCCGTGGTTCAACCCAGTACTTC. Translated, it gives CATSRDPSRGSTQYF. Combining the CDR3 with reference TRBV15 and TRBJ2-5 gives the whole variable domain DAMVIQNPRYQVTQFGKPVTLSCSQTLNHNVMYWYQQKSSQAPKLLFHYYDKDFNNEADTPDNFQSRRPNTSFCFLDIRSPGLGDTAMYLCATSRDPSRGSTQYFGPGTRLLVL.

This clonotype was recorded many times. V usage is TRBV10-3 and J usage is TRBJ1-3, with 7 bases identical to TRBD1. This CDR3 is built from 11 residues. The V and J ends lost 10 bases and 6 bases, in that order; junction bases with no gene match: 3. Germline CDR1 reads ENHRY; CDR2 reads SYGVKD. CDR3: CATGQANTIYF. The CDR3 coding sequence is TGTGCCACAGGACAGGCAAACACCATATATTTT.

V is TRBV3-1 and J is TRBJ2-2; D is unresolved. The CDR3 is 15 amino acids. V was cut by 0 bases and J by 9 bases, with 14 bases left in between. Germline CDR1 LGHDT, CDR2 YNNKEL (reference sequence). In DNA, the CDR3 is TGTGCCAGCAGCCAAGAAATTTCCGTTCCGAGGGAGCTGTTTTTT. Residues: CASSQEISVPRELFF.

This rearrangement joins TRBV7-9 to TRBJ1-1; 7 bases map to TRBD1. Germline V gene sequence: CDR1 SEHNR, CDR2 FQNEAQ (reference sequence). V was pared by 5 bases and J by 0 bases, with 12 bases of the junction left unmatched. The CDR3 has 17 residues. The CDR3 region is CASSLGTVRVMNTEAFF. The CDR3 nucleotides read TGTGCCAGCAGCCTAGGGACAGTGAGGGTGATGAACACTGAAGCTTTCTTT.

CDR3 bases: TGTGCCAGCAGCTTGAAATTACTAGCGGGAGGAGAGACCCAGTACTTC. Its protein product is CASSLKLLAGGETQYF. The chain couples TRBV5-4 to TRBJ2-5, with TRBD2 matching 12 bases. Germline CDR1 SGHNT, CDR2 YYREEE (reference sequence). This CDR3 comprises 16 residues. V was pared by 1 base and J by 4 bases, with 5 bases of the junction left unmatched.

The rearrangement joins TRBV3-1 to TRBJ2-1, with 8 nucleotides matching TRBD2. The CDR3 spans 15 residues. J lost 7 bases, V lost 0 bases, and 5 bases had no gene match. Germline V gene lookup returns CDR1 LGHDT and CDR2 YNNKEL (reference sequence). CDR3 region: CASSQELAVGNEQFF. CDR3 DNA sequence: TGTGCCAGCAGCCAAGAACTAGCGGTGGGGAATGAGCAGTTCTTC.

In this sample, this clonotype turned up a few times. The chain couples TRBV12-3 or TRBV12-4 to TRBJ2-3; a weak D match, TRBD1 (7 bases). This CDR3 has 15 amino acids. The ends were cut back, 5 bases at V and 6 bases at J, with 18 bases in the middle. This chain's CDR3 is CASSPTRGEWDTQYF. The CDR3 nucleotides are TGTGCCAGCAGTCCGACCAGGGGGGAGTGGGATACGCAGTATTTT.

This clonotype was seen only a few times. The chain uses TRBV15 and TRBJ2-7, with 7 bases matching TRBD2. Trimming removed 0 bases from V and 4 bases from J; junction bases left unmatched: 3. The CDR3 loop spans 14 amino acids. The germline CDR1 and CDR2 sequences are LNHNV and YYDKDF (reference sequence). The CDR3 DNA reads TGTGCCACCAGCAGAGATACCGGGGGGTACGAGCAGTACTTC. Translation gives CATSRDTGGYEQYF.

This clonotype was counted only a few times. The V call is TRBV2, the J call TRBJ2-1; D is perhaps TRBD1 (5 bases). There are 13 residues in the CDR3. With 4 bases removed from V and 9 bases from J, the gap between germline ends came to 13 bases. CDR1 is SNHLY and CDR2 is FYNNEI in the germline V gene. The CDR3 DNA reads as TGTGCCAGCAGTGTAGGGGATTCGGCTGAGCAGTTCTTC. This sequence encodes CASSVGDSAEQFF.

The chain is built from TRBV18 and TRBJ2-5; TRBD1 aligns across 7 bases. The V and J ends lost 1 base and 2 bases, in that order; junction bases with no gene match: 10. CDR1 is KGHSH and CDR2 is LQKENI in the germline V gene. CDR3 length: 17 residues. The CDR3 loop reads CASSPRTAGGTQETQYF. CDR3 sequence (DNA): TGTGCCAGCTCACCACGAACTGCAGGGGGAACTCAAGAGACCCAGTACTTC.

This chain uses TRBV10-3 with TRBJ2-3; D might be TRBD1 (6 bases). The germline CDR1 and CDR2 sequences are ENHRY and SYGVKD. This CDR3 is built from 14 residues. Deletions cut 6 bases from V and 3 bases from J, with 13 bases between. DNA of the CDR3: TGTGCCATCAGCCGCCCAGGGGAAACAGATACGCAGTATTTT. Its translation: CAISRPGETDTQYF.

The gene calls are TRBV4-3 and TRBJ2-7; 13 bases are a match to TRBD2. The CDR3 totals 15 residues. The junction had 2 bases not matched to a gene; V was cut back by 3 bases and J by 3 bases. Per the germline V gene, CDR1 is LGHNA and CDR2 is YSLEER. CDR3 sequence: CASSQGTSGIYEQYF. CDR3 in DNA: TGCGCCAGCAGCCAGGGGACTAGCGGGATCTACGAGCAGTACTTC.

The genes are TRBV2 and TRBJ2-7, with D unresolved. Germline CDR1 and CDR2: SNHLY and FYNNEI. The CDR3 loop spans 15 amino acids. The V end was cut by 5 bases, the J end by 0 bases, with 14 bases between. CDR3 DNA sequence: TGTGCCAGCAGTTCCAGTACCACAAACTCCTACGAGCAGTACTTC. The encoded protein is CASSSSTTNSYEQYF.

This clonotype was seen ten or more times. For the CDR3, the DNA is TGCGCCAGCAGCTTCAGGGGGCGCGGTGGAGATACGCAGTATTTT. Residues: CASSFRGRGGDTQYF. The V and J genes are TRBV5-1 and TRBJ2-3; 8 bases align to TRBD1. V shed 2 bases, J shed 5 bases, and the junction held 7 bases outside the gene matches. Germline lookup yields CDR1 SGHRS and CDR2 YFSETQ. The CDR3 is 15 residues long.